The source of this T cell receptor (beta chain) is a study of control samples from healthy donors and cancer patients. Sequencing used immunoSEQ multiplex PCR; TCRdb keeps in-frame clones, though not all of them. The table records around 76,000 clones, approximately 94% of them present only once. J gave up 2 bases and V 2 bases, and 2 bases lay outside the gene matches. The V gene's germline CDR1 is LNHDA and CDR2 SQIVND (reference sequence). This CDR3 has 14 residues. The specimen was blood. The J gene is TRBJ1-1, the V gene TRBV19, with 7 bases fitting TRBD1. The receptor was derived from a woman between 40 and 55 years old in good health. This CDR3 is CASSIRQGNTEAFF. As DNA, the CDR3 is TGTGCCAGTAGTATAAGACAGGGCAACACTGAAGCTTTCTTT.